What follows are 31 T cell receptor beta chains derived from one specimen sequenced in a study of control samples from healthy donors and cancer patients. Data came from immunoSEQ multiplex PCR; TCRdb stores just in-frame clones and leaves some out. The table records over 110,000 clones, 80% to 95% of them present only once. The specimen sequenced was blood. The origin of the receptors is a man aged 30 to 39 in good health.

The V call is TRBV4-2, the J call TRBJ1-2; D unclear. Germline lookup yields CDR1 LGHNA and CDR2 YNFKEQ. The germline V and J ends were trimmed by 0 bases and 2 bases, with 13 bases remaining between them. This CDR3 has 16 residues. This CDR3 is CASSQETGRVNYGYTF. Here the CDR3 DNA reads TGTGCCAGCAGCCAAGAAACTGGTAGAGTCAACTATGGCTACACCTTC.

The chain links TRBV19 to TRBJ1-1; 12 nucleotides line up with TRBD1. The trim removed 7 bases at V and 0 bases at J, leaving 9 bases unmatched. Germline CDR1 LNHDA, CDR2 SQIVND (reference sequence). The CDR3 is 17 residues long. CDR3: CASIPRGTGGLNTEAFF. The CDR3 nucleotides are TGTGCCAGTATTCCAAGGGGGACAGGGGGCCTGAACACTGAAGCTTTCTTT.

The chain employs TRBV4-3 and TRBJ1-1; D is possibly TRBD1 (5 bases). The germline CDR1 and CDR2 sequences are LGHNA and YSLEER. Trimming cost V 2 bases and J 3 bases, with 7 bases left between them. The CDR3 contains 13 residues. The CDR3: CASSQLGDTEAFF. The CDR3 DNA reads TGCGCCAGCAGCCAATTAGGGGACACTGAAGCTTTCTTT.

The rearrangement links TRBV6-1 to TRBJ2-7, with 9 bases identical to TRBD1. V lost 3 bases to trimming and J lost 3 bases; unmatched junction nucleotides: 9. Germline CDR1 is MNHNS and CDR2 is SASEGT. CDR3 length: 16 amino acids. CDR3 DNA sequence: TGTGCCAGCAGTGAGGCCGCGGGGACAGGGAGCTACGAGCAGTACTTC. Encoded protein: CASSEAAGTGSYEQYF.

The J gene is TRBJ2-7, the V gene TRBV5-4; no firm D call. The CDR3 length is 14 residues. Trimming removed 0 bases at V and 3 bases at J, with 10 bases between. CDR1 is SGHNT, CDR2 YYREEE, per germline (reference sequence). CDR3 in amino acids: CASSLGRANYEQYF. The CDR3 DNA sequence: TGTGCCAGCAGCTTGGGAAGGGCCAACTACGAGCAGTACTTC.

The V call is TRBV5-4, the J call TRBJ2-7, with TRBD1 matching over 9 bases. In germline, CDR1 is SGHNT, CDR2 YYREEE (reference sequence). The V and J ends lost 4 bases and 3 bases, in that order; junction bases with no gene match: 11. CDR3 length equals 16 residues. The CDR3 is CASSLTPGQGIYEQYF. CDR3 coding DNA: TGTGCCAGCAGCCTGACCCCGGGACAGGGTATCTACGAGCAGTACTTC. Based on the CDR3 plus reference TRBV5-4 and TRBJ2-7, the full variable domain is ETGVTQSPTHLIKTRGQQVTLRCSSQSGHNTVSWYQQALGQGPQFIFQYYREEENGRGNFPPRFSGLQFPNYSSELNVNALELDDSALYLCASSLTPGQGIYEQYFGPGTRLTVT.

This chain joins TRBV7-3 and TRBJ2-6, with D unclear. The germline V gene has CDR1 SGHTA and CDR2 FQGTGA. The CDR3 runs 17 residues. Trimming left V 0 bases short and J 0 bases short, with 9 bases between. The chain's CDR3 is CASSLTSASSGANVLTF. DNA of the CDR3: TGTGCCAGCAGCTTAACGTCAGCGAGCTCTGGGGCCAACGTCCTGACTTTC.

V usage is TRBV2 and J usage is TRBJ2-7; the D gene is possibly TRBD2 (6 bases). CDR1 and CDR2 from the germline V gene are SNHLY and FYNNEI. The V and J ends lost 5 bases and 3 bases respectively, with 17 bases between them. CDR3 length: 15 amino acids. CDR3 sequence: CASSFRGSLLYEQYF. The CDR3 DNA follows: TGTGCCAGCAGTTTTCGGGGGAGCCTGCTCTACGAGCAGTACTTC.

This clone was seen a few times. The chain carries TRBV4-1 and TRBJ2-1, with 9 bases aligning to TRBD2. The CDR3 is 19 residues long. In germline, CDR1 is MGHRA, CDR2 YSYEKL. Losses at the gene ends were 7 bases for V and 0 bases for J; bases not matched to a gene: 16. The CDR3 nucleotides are TGCGCCAGCACCCCTCTGGCTAGCGGGGTTTCCAGCTCCTACAATGAGCAGTTCTTC. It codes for CASTPLASGVSSSYNEQFF.

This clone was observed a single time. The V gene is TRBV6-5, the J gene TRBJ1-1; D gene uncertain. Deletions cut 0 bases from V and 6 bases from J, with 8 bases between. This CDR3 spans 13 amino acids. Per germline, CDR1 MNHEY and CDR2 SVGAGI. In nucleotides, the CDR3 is TGTGCCAGCAGTTACTCGTGGACGGCTGAAGCTTTCTTT. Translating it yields CASSYSWTAEAFF.

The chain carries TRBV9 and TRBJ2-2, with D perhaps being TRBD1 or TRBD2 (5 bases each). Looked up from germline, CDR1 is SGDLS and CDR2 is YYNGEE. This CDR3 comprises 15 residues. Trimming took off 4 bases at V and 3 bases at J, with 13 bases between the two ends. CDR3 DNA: TGTGCCAGCAGCCCCAGTGGGGGTGACACCGGGGAGCTGTTTTTT. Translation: CASSPSGGDTGELFF.

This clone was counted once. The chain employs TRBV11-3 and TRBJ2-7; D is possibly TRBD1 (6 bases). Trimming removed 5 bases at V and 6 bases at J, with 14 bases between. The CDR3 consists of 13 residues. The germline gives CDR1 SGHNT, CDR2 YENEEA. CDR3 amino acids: CASSQGQMGEQYF. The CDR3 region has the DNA TGTGCCAGCAGCCAGGGACAAATGGGCGAGCAGTACTTC.

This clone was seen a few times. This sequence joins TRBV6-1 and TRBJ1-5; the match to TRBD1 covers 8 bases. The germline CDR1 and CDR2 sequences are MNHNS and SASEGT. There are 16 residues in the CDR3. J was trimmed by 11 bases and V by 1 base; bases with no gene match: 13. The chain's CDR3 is CASSEDSTGGIGAQHF. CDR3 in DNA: TGTGCCAGCAGTGAAGATTCTACAGGGGGGATAGGGGCCCAGCATTTT.

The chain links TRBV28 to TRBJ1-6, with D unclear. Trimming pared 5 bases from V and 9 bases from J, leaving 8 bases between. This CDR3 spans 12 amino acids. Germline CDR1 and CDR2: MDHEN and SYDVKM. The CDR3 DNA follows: TGTGCCAGCAGTCCCCCCGGTTCACCCCTCCACTTT. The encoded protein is CASSPPGSPLHF. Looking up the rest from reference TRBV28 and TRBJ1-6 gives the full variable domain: DVKVTQSSRYLVKRTGEKVFLECVQDMDHENMFWYRQDPGLGLRLIYFSYDVKMKEKGDIPEGYSVSREKKERFSLILESASTNQTSMYLCASSPPGSPLHFGNGTRLTVT.

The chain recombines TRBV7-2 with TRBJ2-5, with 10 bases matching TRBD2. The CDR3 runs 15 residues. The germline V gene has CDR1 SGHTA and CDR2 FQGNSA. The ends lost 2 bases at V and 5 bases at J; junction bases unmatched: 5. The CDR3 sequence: CASSLQAGGMETQYF. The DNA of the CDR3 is TGTGCCAGCAGCTTACAAGCGGGAGGGATGGAGACCCAGTACTTC.

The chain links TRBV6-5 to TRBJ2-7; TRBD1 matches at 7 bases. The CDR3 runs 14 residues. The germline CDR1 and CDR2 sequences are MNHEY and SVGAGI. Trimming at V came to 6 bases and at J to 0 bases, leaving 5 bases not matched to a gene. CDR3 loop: CASRIYRGSYEQYF. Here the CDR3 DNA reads TGTGCCAGCAGGATATACAGGGGCTCCTACGAGCAGTACTTC.

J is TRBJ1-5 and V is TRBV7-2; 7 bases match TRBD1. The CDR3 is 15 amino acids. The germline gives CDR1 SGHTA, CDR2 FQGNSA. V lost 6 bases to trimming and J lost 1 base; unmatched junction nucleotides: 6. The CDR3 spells CASSRQGQSNQPQHF. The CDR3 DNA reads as TGTGCCAGCAGTAGACAGGGTCAGAGCAATCAGCCCCAGCATTTT.

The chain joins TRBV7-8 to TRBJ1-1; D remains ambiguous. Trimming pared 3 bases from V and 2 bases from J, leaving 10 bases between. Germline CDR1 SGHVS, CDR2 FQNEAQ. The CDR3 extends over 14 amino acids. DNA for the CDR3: TGTGCCAGCAGCTTTTCAGGAATCAACACTGAAGCTTTCTTT. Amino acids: CASSFSGINTEAFF.

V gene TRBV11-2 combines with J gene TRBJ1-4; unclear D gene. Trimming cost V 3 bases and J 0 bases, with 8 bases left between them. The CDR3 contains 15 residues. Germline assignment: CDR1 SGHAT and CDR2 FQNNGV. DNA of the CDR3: TGTGCCAGCAGCTTCACAGTTGCAACTAATGAAAAACTGTTTTTT. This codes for CASSFTVATNEKLFF.

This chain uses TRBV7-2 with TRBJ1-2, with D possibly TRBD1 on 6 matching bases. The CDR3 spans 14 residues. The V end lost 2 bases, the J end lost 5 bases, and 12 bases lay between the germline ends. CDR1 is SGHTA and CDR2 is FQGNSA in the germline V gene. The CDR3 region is CASSLHTGQYGYTF. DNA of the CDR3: TGTGCCAGCAGCTTACACACCGGACAGTATGGCTACACCTTC.

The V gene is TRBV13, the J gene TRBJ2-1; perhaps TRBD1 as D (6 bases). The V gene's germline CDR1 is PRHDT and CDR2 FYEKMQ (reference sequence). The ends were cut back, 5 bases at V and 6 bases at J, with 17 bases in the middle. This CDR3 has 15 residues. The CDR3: CASSPGVTWPNEQFF. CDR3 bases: TGTGCCAGCAGCCCAGGGGTAACATGGCCCAATGAGCAGTTCTTC.

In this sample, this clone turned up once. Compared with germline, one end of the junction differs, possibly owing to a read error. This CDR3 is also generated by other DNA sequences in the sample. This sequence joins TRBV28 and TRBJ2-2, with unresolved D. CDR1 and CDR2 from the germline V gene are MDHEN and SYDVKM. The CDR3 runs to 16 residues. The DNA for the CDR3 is TGTGCCAGCAGTGACTTTTTACTCATGAACACCGGAGAGCTGTTTTTT. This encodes CASSDFLLMNTGELFF. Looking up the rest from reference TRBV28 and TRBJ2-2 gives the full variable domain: DVKVTQSSRYLVKRTGEKVFLECVQDMDHENMFWYRQDPGLGLRLIYFSYDVKMKEKGDIPEGYSVSREKKERFSLILESASTNQTSMYLCASSDFLLMNTGELFFGEGSRLTVL.

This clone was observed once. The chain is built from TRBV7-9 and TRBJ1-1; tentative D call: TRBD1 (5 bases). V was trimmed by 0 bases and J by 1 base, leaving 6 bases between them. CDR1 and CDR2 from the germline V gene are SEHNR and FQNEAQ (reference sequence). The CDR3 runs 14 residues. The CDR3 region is CASSLAQANTEAFF. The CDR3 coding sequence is TGTGCCAGCAGCTTAGCACAGGCGAACACTGAAGCTTTCTTT.

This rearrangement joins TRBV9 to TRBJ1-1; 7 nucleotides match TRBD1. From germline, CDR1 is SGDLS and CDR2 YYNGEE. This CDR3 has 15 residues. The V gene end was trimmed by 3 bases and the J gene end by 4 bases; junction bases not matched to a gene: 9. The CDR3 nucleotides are TGTGCCAGCAGCGCCCATACAGGGGTTGTCACTGAAGCTTTCTTT. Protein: CASSAHTGVVTEAFF. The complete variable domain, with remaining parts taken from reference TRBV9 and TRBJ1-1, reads DSGVTQTPKHLITATGQRVTLRCSPRSGDLSVYWYQQSLDQGLQFLIQYYNGEERAKGNILERFSAQQFPDLHSELNLSSLELGDSALYFCASSAHTGVVTEAFFGQGTRLTVV.

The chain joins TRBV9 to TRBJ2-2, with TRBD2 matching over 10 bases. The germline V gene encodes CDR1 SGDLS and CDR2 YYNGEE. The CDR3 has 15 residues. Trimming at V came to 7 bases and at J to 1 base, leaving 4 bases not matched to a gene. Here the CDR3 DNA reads TGTGCCAGCTCGCGGACTAGCGGGAACACCGGGGAGCTGTTTTTT. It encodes CASSRTSGNTGELFF.

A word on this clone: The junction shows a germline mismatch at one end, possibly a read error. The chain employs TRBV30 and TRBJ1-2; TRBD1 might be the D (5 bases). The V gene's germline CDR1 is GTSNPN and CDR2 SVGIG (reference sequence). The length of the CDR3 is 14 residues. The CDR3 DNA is TGTGCCTGGAGCTCGAATTTAAAGGACACCCACTCCAAATTC. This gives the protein CAWSSNLKDTHSKF.

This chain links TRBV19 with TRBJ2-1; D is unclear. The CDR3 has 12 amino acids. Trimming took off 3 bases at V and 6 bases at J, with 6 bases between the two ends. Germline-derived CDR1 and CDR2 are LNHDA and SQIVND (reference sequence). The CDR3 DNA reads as TGTGCCAGTAGTATGTACGGCAATGAGCAGTTCTTC. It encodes CASSMYGNEQFF.

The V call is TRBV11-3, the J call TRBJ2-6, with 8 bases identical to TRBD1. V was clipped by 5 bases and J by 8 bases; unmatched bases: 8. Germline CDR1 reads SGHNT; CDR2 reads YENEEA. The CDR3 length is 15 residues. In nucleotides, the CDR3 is TGTGCCAGCAGCCTACTCACAGGGGGTCCCAACGTCCTGACTTTC. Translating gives CASSLLTGGPNVLTF.

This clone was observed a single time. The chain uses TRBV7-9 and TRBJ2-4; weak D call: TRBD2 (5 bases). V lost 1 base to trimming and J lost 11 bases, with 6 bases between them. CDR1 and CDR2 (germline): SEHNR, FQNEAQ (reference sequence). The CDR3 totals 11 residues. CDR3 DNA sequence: TGTGCCAGCAGCTTAGGGGGAGTTCAGTACTTC. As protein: CASSLGGVQYF.

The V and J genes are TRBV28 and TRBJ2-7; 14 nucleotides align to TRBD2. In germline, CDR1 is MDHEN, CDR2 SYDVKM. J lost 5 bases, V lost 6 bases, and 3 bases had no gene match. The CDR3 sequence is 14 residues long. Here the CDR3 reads CASSGTSGSNEQYF. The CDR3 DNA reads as TGTGCCAGCAGCGGGACTAGCGGGAGCAACGAGCAGTACTTC.

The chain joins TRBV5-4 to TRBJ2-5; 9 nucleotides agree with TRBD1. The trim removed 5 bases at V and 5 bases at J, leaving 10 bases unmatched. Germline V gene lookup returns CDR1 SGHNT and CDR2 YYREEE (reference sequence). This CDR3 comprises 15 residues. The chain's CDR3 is CASRPGTGMRETQYF. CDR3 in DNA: TGTGCCAGCAGACCCGGGACAGGGATGCGGGAGACCCAGTACTTC.